One sample yielded the 10 T cell receptor beta chains listed below, sequenced in a study of beta chain features in type 1 diabetes. Sequenced material consisted of expressed TCRB transcripts (all of the isolated RNA was reverse transcribed). Sequencing used immunoSEQ multiplex PCR; TCRdb keeps in-frame clones, though not all of them. The table has almost 350,000 clones, around a fifth seen once. Specimen: naive CD4+ T cells from blood. The receptors here all came from a woman aged 18-29 years in good health.

This chain connects TRBV11-2 to TRBJ1-1; D gene ambiguous. The germline V and J ends were trimmed by 2 bases and 5 bases, with 9 bases remaining between them. CDR1 and CDR2 (germline): SGHAT, FQNNGV. The CDR3 extends over 13 amino acids. The CDR3 region is CASSLRSTTEAFF. In DNA, the CDR3 is TGTGCCAGCAGCTTACGCAGTACGACTGAAGCTTTCTTT.

This clone has just a few counts. This chain uses TRBV30 with TRBJ2-5, with a possible D match to TRBD2 (6 bases). Per the germline V gene, CDR1 is GTSNPN and CDR2 is SVGIG (reference sequence). This CDR3 region has 16 residues. V lost 0 bases and J 5 bases, leaving 19 bases between the germline ends. CDR3 in amino acids: CAWSVLPPQAGETQYF. As DNA, the CDR3 is TGTGCCTGGAGTGTACTCCCCCCACAGGCGGGGGAGACCCAGTACTTC.

CDR3 DNA sequence: TGTGCCAGCAGACAGGGTCGACACAATGAGCAGTTCTTC. This encodes CASRQGRHNEQFF. This chain links TRBV6-5 with TRBJ2-1; weak D call: TRBD1 (6 bases). Per germline, CDR1 MNHEY and CDR2 SVGAGI. The CDR3 runs 13 residues. Trimming left V 6 bases short and J 5 bases short, with 11 bases between.

The chain employs TRBV19 and TRBJ2-1, with TRBD1 matching 10 bases. Per germline, CDR1 LNHDA and CDR2 SQIVND (reference sequence). The CDR3 covers 14 residues. Trimming took 7 bases from V and 4 from J; bases not matched to a gene: 4. This CDR3 is CASKTGGPYNEQFF. CDR3 nucleotide sequence: TGTGCCAGTAAGACAGGGGGCCCTTACAATGAGCAGTTCTTC.

V and J are TRBV2 and TRBJ2-7; 8 bases align to TRBD2. Germline values: CDR1 SNHLY, CDR2 FYNNEI. CDR3 length equals 15 residues. Losses at the gene ends were 6 bases for V and 1 base for J; bases not matched to a gene: 8. The CDR3 reads CASRERGLLSYEQYF. DNA for the CDR3: TGTGCCAGCAGAGAGCGGGGGCTTTTATCCTACGAGCAGTACTTC.

The rearrangement uses TRBV28 and TRBJ2-7; D gene ambiguous. V was shortened by 5 bases and J by 6 bases, with 8 bases between the two germline ends. Looked up from germline, CDR1 is MDHEN and CDR2 is SYDVKM. The CDR3 totals 11 residues. CDR3 protein: CASSAPSEQYF. CDR3 coding DNA: TGTGCCAGCAGTGCCCCTAGCGAGCAGTACTTC.

J is TRBJ2-5 and V is TRBV2, with 11 bases fitting TRBD2. Per germline, CDR1 SNHLY and CDR2 FYNNEI. The junction had 4 bases not matched to a gene; V was cut back by 5 bases and J by 2 bases. The CDR3 is made up of 15 amino acids. CDR3 loop: CASSKGLAEQETQYF. For the CDR3, the DNA is TGTGCCAGCAGTAAGGGACTAGCGGAGCAAGAGACCCAGTACTTC. Full variable domain (missing parts from reference TRBV2 and TRBJ2-5): EPEVTQTPSHQVTQMGQEVILRCVPISNHLYFYWYRQILGQKVEFLVSFYNNEISEKSEIFDDQFSVERPDGSNFTLKIRSTKLEDSAMYFCASSKGLAEQETQYFGPGTRLLVL.

This rearrangement joins TRBV4-2 to TRBJ1-2; no firm D call. V was cut by 0 bases and J by 8 bases, with 16 bases left in between. This CDR3 has 15 residues. CDR1 LGHNA and CDR2 YNFKEQ come from the germline V gene. The CDR3 DNA reads as TGTGCCAGCAGCCAAGAAACTCAAAGCCCATACGGCTACACCTTC. Amino acid sequence: CASSQETQSPYGYTF.

This clone appeared a few times. This rearrangement joins TRBV2 to TRBJ2-7, with D perhaps TRBD2 (6 bases). Trimming left V 4 bases short and J 6 bases short, with 13 bases between. Per the germline V gene, CDR1 is SNHLY and CDR2 is FYNNEI. The CDR3 is made up of 13 amino acids. CDR3 DNA sequence: TGTGCCAGCAGTGGTCAACTAGCTAGCGAGCAGTACTTC. Its protein product is CASSGQLASEQYF.

Only a few counts were recorded for this clone. The gene calls are TRBV23-1 and TRBJ2-1; TRBD1 aligns across 9 bases. TRBV23-1 has ORF status, its function being uncertain. J gave up 6 bases and V 4 bases, and 7 bases lay outside the gene matches. This CDR3 is built from 15 residues. The CDR3 bases are TGCGCCAGCAGTCGCTCACAGGGGGCCAGCAATGAGCAGTTCTTC. Its protein is CASSRSQGASNEQFF.